This T cell receptor beta chain emerged from a study of early T cells in non-severe SARS-CoV-2 infection. At the level of the study: Chains stayed unpaired after sequencing of bulk RNA from unsorted whole blood. Study-level points and caveats: Database matching using VDJdb favored anti-spike CD8 responses, with private and CD4 specificities left missing.

This clonotype has ten or more counts. The antigen is unknown. Tagging with unique molecular identifiers was applied to individual cDNA molecules. TCRdb ran MiXCR on the 5' RACE reads and lists one entry per CDR3 protein. The profile covers some 38,000 distinct CDR3 sequences, with about 5% appearing a single time and 30% taken by the ten largest. This CDR3 is built from 13 residues. The V gene lost 0 bases and the J gene lost 7 bases, with 8 bases spanning the gap. CDR1 and CDR2 from the germline V gene are SGHRS and YFSETQ. This chain joins TRBV5-1 and TRBJ2-1; D is ambiguous. This receptor was taken from an adult who was a healthcare worker with PCR-confirmed SARS-CoV-2 infection or an uninfected control (not recorded which). The sequenced sample was whole blood. Here the CDR3 reads CASSLGGLNEQFF. The CDR3 DNA sequence: TGCGCCAGCAGCTTGGGTGGTCTGAATGAGCAGTTCTTC.